These 5 T cell receptor beta chains were sequenced from one sample in a study of T cells in localized non-small cell lung cancer. Sequenced by immunoSEQ multiplex PCR; TCRdb stores in-frame clones only, minus some. The sample contains roughly 18,000 clones, about four fifths of which appear only once. The material sequenced was peripheral blood, taken before any cancer treatment. These TCRs come from a female donor older than 55 with stage I lung adenocarcinoma.

The rearrangement uses TRBV5-1 and TRBJ2-7; 7 bases map to TRBD1. The CDR3 runs to 14 residues. The trim removed 4 bases at V and 3 bases at J, leaving 7 bases unmatched. CDR1 is SGHRS, CDR2 YFSETQ, per germline. Here the CDR3 reads CASSQTQGDYEQYF. For the CDR3, the DNA is TGCGCCAGCAGCCAAACGCAGGGGGACTACGAGCAGTACTTC. Variable domain in full (rest from reference TRBV5-1 and TRBJ2-7): KAGVTQTPRYLIKTRGQQVTLSCSPISGHRSVSWYQQTPGQGLQFLFEYFSETQRNKGNFPGRFSGRQFSNSRSEMNVSTLELGDSALYLCASSQTQGDYEQYFGPGTRLTVT.

The chain employs TRBV6-1 and TRBJ1-1; 8 nucleotides agree with TRBD1. The V gene end was trimmed by 4 bases and the J gene end by 4 bases; junction bases not matched to a gene: 11. The CDR3 loop spans 16 amino acids. The germline V gene encodes CDR1 MNHNS and CDR2 SASEGT. This CDR3 is CASSAQPRGLTTEAFF. DNA of the CDR3: TGTGCCAGCAGTGCCCAGCCCAGGGGGCTAACCACTGAAGCTTTCTTT.

This rearrangement joins TRBV4-3 to TRBJ2-1; perhaps TRBD2 as D (7 bases). V was cut by 0 bases and J by 2 bases, with 17 bases left in between. Germline assignment: CDR1 LGHNA and CDR2 YSLEER. This CDR3 has 18 residues. The CDR3 nucleotides are TGCGCCAGCAGCCAAGATTTAAGAGGGGGGGCCCCCTACAATGAGCAGTTCTTC. Encoded protein: CASSQDLRGGAPYNEQFF.

The chain joins TRBV29-1 to TRBJ1-2, with D unresolved. V lost 0 bases, J lost 7 bases, and 9 bases lay in between. The length of the CDR3 is 12 residues. Germline CDR1 reads SQVTM; CDR2 reads ANQGSEA. CDR3 amino acids: CSVEDLTVGYTF. For the CDR3, the DNA is TGCAGCGTTGAAGATCTGACGGTTGGCTACACCTTC.

The chain joins TRBV9 to TRBJ2-7, with D hard to call. Germline assignment: CDR1 SGDLS and CDR2 YYNGEE. The CDR3 is 15 residues long. V was pared by 2 bases and J by 4 bases, with 16 bases between. This CDR3 reads CASSVYAAGFYEQYF. The CDR3 bases are TGTGCCAGCAGCGTCTACGCGGCAGGATTTTACGAGCAGTACTTC.